The clone carrying this T cell receptor (beta chain) has more than one count but fewer than ten. The sample is drawn from a study of OX40 agonist ivuxolimab in advanced cancers. The data were produced by immunoSEQ multiplex PCR, yet TCRdb's version contains in-frame clones alone and is incomplete. The sample comprises 65,000 to 90,000 clones, roughly nine tenths of which are singletons, and about 2.1% rests with the top ten. The CDR3 has 16 residues. J is TRBJ2-5 and V is TRBV21-1; TRBD1 is the table's D call, not checked against the DNA. TRBV21-1 is designated a pseudogene. This clonotype was sampled from an adult with an advanced solid tumor such as melanoma, head and neck, liver or kidney cancer. Sequencing was performed on CD4+ or CD8+ T cells sorted from blood, taken in a trial of the OX40 agonist ivuxolimab. The CDR3: CASSTYRQDELETQYF. CDR3 DNA: TGTGCCAGCAGCACCTACCGACAGGATGAGTTGGAGACCCAGTACTTC.